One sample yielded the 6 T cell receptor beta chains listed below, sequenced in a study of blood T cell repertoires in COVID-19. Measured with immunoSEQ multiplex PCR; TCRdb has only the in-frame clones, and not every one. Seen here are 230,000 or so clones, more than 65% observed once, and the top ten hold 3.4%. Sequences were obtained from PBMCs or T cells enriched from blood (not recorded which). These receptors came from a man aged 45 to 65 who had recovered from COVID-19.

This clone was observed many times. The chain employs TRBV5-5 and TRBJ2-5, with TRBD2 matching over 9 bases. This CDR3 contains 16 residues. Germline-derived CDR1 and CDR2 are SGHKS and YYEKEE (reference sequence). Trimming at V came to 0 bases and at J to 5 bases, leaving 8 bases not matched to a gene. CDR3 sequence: CASSLEAAGGRETQYF. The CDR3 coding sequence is TGTGCCAGCAGCTTGGAAGCGGCGGGGGGGCGCGAGACCCAGTACTTC.

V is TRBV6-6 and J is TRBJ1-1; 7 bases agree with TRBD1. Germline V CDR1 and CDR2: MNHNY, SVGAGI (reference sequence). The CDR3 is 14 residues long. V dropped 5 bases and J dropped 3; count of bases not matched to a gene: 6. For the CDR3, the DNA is TGTGCCAGCAGTAAACAGGGGACTGACACTGAAGCTTTCTTT. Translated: CASSKQGTDTEAFF.

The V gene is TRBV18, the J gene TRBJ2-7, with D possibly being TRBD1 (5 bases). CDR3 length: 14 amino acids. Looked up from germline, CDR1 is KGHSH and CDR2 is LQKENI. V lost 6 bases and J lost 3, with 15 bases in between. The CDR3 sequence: CASSRQGMHYEQYF. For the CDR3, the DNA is TGTGCCAGCTCTCGGCAGGGAATGCACTACGAGCAGTACTTC.

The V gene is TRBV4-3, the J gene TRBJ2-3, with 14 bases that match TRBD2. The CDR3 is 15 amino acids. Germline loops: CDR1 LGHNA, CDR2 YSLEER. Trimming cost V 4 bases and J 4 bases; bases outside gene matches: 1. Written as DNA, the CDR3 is TGCGCCAGCAGCCTGGGACTAGCGGGAGCAGATACGCAGTATTTT. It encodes CASSLGLAGADTQYF.

In nucleotides, the CDR3 is TGTGCCAGCAGCGCACTAGCGGGGGGGAGCAAAAACATTCAGTACTTC. This gives the protein CASSALAGGSKNIQYF. The chain is built from TRBV5-4 and TRBJ2-4, with 13 bases fitting TRBD2. Trimming took 4 bases from V and 3 from J; bases not matched to a gene: 4. Germline CDR1 reads SGHNT; CDR2 reads YYREEE (reference sequence). The CDR3 has 16 amino acids.

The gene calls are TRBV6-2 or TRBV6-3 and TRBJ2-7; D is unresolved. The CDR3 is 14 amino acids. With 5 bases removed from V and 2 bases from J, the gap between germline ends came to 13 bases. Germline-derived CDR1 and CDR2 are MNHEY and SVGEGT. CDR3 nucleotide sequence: TGTGCCAGCAGTGTCTTCGGGTTGGCCTACGAGCAGTACTTC. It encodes CASSVFGLAYEQYF.